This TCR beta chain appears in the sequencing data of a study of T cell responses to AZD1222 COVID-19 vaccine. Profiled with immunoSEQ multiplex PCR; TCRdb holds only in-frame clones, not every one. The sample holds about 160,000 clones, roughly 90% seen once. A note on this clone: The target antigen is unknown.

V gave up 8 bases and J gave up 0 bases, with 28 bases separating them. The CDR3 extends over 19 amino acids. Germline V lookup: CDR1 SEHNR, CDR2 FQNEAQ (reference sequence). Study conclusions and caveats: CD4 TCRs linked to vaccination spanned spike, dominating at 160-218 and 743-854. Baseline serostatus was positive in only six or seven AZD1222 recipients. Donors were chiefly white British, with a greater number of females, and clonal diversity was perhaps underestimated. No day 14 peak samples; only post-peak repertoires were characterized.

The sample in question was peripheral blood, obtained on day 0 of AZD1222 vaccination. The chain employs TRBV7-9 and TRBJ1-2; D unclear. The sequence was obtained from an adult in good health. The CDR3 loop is CASDPNRREGLQANYGYTF. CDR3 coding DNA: TGTGCCAGCGACCCCAATAGGAGGGAGGGCCTACAAGCTAACTATGGCTACACCTTC.